This T cell receptor beta chain was profiled in a study of glioma-infiltrating T cells. The iRepertoire nested amplicon-rescue multiplex PCR amplified TCR alpha and beta CDR3s from RNA. TCRdb ran MiXCR on the multiplex PCR reads and lists one entry per CDR3 protein. The sample holds around 350,000 distinct CDR3 sequences, around 38% seen once. On this clonotype itself: One junction end does not reproduce the germline sequence, and a read error may be involved.

The CDR3 consists of 14 residues. Germline CDR1 reads MNHNS; CDR2 reads SASEGT. The clonotype was recovered from a human donor with low-grade glioma or glioblastoma, undergoing nonglioma brain surgery, or in good health (not recorded which). Sample: glioma tissue, nonneoplastic brain tissue, or PBMCs (not recorded which). The V and J genes are TRBV6-1 and TRBJ2-3; possibly TRBD1 for D (5 bases). CDR3 sequence: CATSDFAGMNTQYF. DNA of the CDR3: TGTGCCACCAGTGATTTCGCAGGGATGAATACGCAGTATTTT.